Shown below are 10 T cell receptor beta chains from a single sample sequenced in a study of cytomegalovirus exposure and HLA in healthy donors. Sequenced by immunoSEQ multiplex PCR; TCRdb stores in-frame clones only, minus some. Here the sample spans some 320,000 clones, around 90% being singletons. Sequencing used PBMCs. Receptors were obtained from a woman younger than 45 in good health and CMV-seropositive.

The rearrangement links TRBV5-6 to TRBJ1-1; the match to TRBD1 covers 7 bases. Per germline, CDR1 SGHDT and CDR2 YYEEEE. CDR3 length equals 14 residues. Trimming cost V 0 bases and J 4 bases; bases outside gene matches: 3. The DNA of the CDR3 is TGTGCCAGCAGCTTGGGGACAGGTCCCACTGAAGCTTTCTTT. Its translation: CASSLGTGPTEAFF.

This chain links TRBV19 with TRBJ1-4; 7 bases line up with TRBD1. Germline assignment: CDR1 LNHDA and CDR2 SQIVND (reference sequence). The V and J ends lost 7 bases and 3 bases, in that order; junction bases with no gene match: 11. This CDR3 contains 16 residues. This chain's CDR3 is CASTIWDSVPNEKLFF. The CDR3 region has the DNA TGTGCCAGTACTATTTGGGACAGCGTCCCTAATGAAAAACTGTTTTTT.

The V and J genes are TRBV6-5 and TRBJ2-7; no clear D gene. The germline CDR1 and CDR2 sequences are MNHEY and SVGAGI. Trimming took 2 bases from V and 1 from J, leaving 6 bases between them. CDR3 size: 13 residues. CDR3: CASSYGLSYEQYF. In DNA, the CDR3 is TGTGCCAGCAGTTACGGTTTATCCTACGAGCAGTACTTC.

The chain couples TRBV9 to TRBJ2-2; D unclear. The CDR3 is made up of 13 amino acids. V lost 3 bases to trimming and J lost 4 bases, with 7 bases between them. The germline V gene encodes CDR1 SGDLS and CDR2 YYNGEE. In nucleotides, the CDR3 is TGTGCCAGCAGCGCAACGATCACCGGGGAGCTGTTTTTT. Translating gives CASSATITGELFF.

This clone was seen just once. This chain uses TRBV6-5 with TRBJ2-2; possible D gene TRBD1, 5 bases. Germline loops: CDR1 MNHEY, CDR2 SVGAGI. This CDR3 region has 15 residues. V dropped 5 bases and J dropped 5 bases, with 15 bases sitting between them. The CDR3 region has the DNA TGTGCCAGCAGTCGAACCAGGCAGGGAACCGGGGAGCTGTTTTTT. Its protein is CASSRTRQGTGELFF.

This sequence joins TRBV4-1 and TRBJ2-7; TRBD1 or TRBD2 may be the D gene (5 bases each). V was pared by 0 bases and J by 3 bases, with 12 bases between. CDR1 is MGHRA and CDR2 is YSYEKL in the germline V gene. The CDR3 spans 15 residues. CDR3 DNA: TGCGCCAGCAGCCAAGACGTGGGACGGTACTACGAGCAGTACTTC. It is translated as CASSQDVGRYYEQYF.

The CDR3 sequence is CASSPRTDTQYF. CDR3 nucleotide sequence: TGTGCCAGCAGCCCACGCACAGATACGCAGTATTTT. V usage is TRBV6-6 and J usage is TRBJ2-3, with no clear D. Germline assignment: CDR1 MNHNY and CDR2 SVGAGI (reference sequence). The CDR3 runs 12 residues. Trimming shortened V by 6 bases and J by 1 base, and 5 bases separated the two germline ends.

The rearrangement joins TRBV7-3 to TRBJ2-3; weak D call: TRBD2 (5 bases). In germline, CDR1 is SGHTA, CDR2 FQGTGA. The CDR3 has 13 residues. Trimming removed 2 bases at V and 11 bases at J, with 14 bases between. CDR3 coding DNA: TGTGCCAGCAGCTTATTTCTCCGGGAAAGGCAGTATTTT. Its protein product is CASSLFLRERQYF.

The rearrangement joins TRBV27 to TRBJ1-2, with D possibly TRBD1 on 5 matching bases. Germline V lookup: CDR1 MNHEY, CDR2 SMNVEV (reference sequence). This CDR3 is 16 amino acids long. V was pared by 1 base and J by 3 bases, with 15 bases between. Written as DNA, the CDR3 is TGTGCCAGCAGTTTATTCGGGGGGATGGGCGACTATGGCTACACCTTC. Residues: CASSLFGGMGDYGYTF.

V is TRBV25-1 and J is TRBJ2-5; 8 nucleotides match TRBD2. Germline V CDR1 and CDR2: MGHDK, SYGVNS. There are 15 residues in the CDR3. J gave up 5 bases and V 0 bases, and 5 bases lay outside the gene matches. As DNA, the CDR3 is TGTGCCAGCAGTGAATACAGCGGGAGCGGCGAGACCCAGTACTTC. Encoded protein: CASSEYSGSGETQYF.